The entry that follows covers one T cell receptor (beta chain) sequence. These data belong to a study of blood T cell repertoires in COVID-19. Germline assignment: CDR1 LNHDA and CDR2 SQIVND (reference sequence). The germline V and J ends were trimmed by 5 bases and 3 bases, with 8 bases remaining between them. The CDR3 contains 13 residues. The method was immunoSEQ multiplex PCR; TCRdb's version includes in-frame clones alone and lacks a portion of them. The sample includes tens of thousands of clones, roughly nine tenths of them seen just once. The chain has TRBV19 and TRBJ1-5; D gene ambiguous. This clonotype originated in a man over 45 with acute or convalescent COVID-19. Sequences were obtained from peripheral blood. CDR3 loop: CASSSNTNQPQHF. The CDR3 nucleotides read TGTGCCAGTAGTTCGAACACCAATCAGCCCCAGCATTTT. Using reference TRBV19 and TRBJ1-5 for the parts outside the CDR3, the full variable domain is DGGITQSPKYLFRKEGQNVTLSCEQNLNHDAMYWYRQDPGQGLRLIYYSQIVNDFQKGDIAEGYSVSREKKESFPLTVTSAQKNPTAFYLCASSSNTNQPQHFGDGTRLSIL.